This T cell receptor beta chain was recorded in a study of shared clonotypes between healthy human individuals (dated by TCRdb to 2020 to 2021). Study-level background: A few men and a couple of women, aged 18 to 49 years, made up the cohort. Each donor's leukapheresis produced roughly between roughly 0.94 and 9.5 billion PBMCs. To increase sequencing depth and limit assay-specific biases, different laboratories used diverse techniques to prepare libraries and sequence TCR repertoires. To estimate repertoire size and how much clonotypes are shared between individuals, the study performed deep sequencing of blood TCR repertoires from a few healthy adults. Broad study findings and their caveats: Pairwise subsampling led to the expectation that sequencing depth would affect the degree of clonotype sharing among donors. The genetic and exposure-history diversity represented was limited by the small number of donors. Sampling was restricted to blood, and TCR repertoires in tissue are likely to differ from TCR repertoires in blood.

V is shortened by 6 bases, J by 1 base, and the region joining them spans 10 bases. CDR1 SGHTA and CDR2 FQGNSA are derived from the germline V gene. The CDR3 sequence holds 14 residues, the cysteine and phenylalanine included. Kept here is only the CDR3 DNA, which spans 42 bases and is read in frame from base 1. TCR CDR3 regions were amplified from genomic DNA by multiplex PCR using the deep immunoSEQ assay. Genomic DNA extracted from each cell subset was distributed evenly over all wells of several immunoSEQ 96-well plates, and each plate served as one replicate. Each replicate PCR for unsorted PBMC received roughly 300 ng genomic DNA, equal to approximately 29,000 T cell genomes. Genomic DNA from unsorted PBMC was sequenced over ten immunoSEQ deep assay plates. The purified libraries were quantified using a Qubit 3.0 fluorometer, sized with a Bioanalyzer 2100, and then quantified again using the KAPA Library Quantification kit. Each immunoSEQ 96-well plate was sequenced on its own single-read 150-cycle Illumina NextSeq 550 flow cell. The paper's processing steps were these. The immunoSEQ output contained only junctional sequences without quality scores, so filtering could not match that applied to full-length reads. To assign V/J genes and CDR3, sequences were annotated using PyIR, a Python wrapper for IgBLAST v1.9, with IMGT germline references. Reads with weak V/J assignments (E-value above 1e-6), missing CDR3, stop codons, out-of-frame junctions, or ambiguous translated residues were removed. V3J clonotypes were defined by identical inferred V gene, J gene, and CDR3 amino acid sequence. Percentage overlap between repertoires was calculated by dividing the number of shared unique clonotypes by the size of the smaller repertoire. Richness of each repertoire was evaluated using RTK rarefaction, the Chao1 estimator, and Recon v2.1 estimates of unobserved clonotypes. TCRdb mirrors the immuneACCESS table, restricted to in-frame sequences. Some clones are absent from its copies; in checked studies, under half trace to an unresolved V gene, and the reason for the others is unknown. The V and J calls and clone size were taken over from that table, and D and trimming were inferred from the DNA. Recorded for this sample are over 400,000 clones; around 73% of them occurred a single time. 9.5% to 15% of the sample is taken by the ten largest.

The donors were healthy, HIV-negative adults with no recently reported acute infections or vaccinations. Only Caucasian adults living in Nashville, Tennessee, USA were represented among the donors. For unsorted samples, 96 million or so PBMCs were counted, and genomic DNA was extracted using the QIAamp DNA Blood Mini kit. After blood collection by leukapheresis, PBMCs were isolated using Ficoll-Histopaque density gradient centrifugation and then cryopreserved in the vapor phase of liquid nitrogen. As to this clone: The specificity of this receptor is unknown. Base qualities are not provided; no much larger clone lies one nucleotide away.

The clonotype comes from a woman between 40 and 50 years old in good health. Some clones in this sample may be carry-over from other donors' samples. Sequencing used PBMCs. The chain links TRBV7-2 with TRBJ1-3, with no reliable assignment of the D segment. The CDR3 loop reads CASRIFGSGNTIYF. The DNA is TGTGCCAGCAGGATATTTGGGTCTGGAAACACCATATATTTT.